These 25 T cell receptor beta chains were sequenced from one sample in a study of CD8 T cells in ankylosing spondylitis. General study results and limits: Blood of patients with ankylosing spondylitis appeared to be characterized by a TCR beta motif of several highly homologous variants.

The antigens of these receptors remain unknown. From the 5' RACE reads, TCRdb called clonotypes with MiXCR, one entry per CDR3 protein. This sample has under 850,000 distinct CDR3 sequences, with about 20% found just once. The specimen was blood, either unsorted or a sorted T cell fraction (not recorded which). These receptors came from a male donor with ankylosing spondylitis.

This sequence joins TRBV7-2 and TRBJ1-5; 7 bases match TRBD1. The trim removed 1 base at V and 7 bases at J, leaving 10 bases unmatched. Germline V gene sequence: CDR1 SGHTA, CDR2 FQGNSA. This CDR3 has 16 residues. This chain's CDR3 is CASSLGASPGGQPQHF. The CDR3 coding sequence is TGTGCCAGCAGCTTAGGGGCTTCGCCAGGGGGGCAGCCCCAGCATTTT.

This clonotype was picked up a small number of times. The chain carries TRBV12-3 or TRBV12-4 and TRBJ2-5, with 10 bases fitting TRBD2. The CDR3 is 15 amino acids. V was clipped by 3 bases and J by 4 bases; unmatched bases: 5. This CDR3 reads CASSFVASGRETQYF. CDR3 coding DNA: TGTGCCAGCAGTTTTGTGGCTAGCGGGAGAGAGACCCAGTACTTC.

This chain links TRBV4-1 with TRBJ1-2; tentative D call: TRBD1 (5 bases). V lost 1 base, J lost 7 bases, and 7 bases lay in between. The CDR3 loop spans 12 amino acids. Germline CDR1 is MGHRA and CDR2 is YSYEKL. The DNA of the CDR3 is TGCGCCAGCAGCCAAGCAGGGTTTGGCTACACCTTC. This encodes CASSQAGFGYTF.

This clonotype was counted between two and nine times. This chain uses TRBV9 with TRBJ2-2; D might be TRBD2 (6 bases). Germline V gives CDR1 SGDLS, CDR2 YYNGEE. The V and J ends lost 2 bases and 1 base respectively, with 15 bases between them. The CDR3 covers 17 residues. CDR3 nucleotides: TGTGCCAGCAGCGTTAACAGGAGGGCCTTGAACACCGGGGAGCTGTTTTTT. The encoded protein is CASSVNRRALNTGELFF.

This clonotype was seen at least ten times. V usage is TRBV4-3 and J usage is TRBJ2-7; D gene ambiguous. CDR3 length: 14 residues. Trimming stripped 1 base from V and 2 bases from J, with 9 bases between. Germline CDR1 and CDR2: LGHNA and YSLEER. The CDR3 is CASSQGTGTYEQYF. CDR3 nucleotide sequence: TGCGCCAGCAGCCAAGGGACGGGTACCTACGAGCAGTACTTC.

In this sample, this clonotype turned up a few times. The chain is built from TRBV6-5 and TRBJ1-3, with TRBD1 identical over 9 bases. J lost 4 bases, V lost 0 bases, and 4 bases had no gene match. The CDR3 is 16 residues long. CDR1 is MNHEY and CDR2 is SVGAGI in the germline V gene. The CDR3 is CASSYSGQGTGNTIYF. The CDR3 bases are TGTGCCAGCAGTTACTCGGGACAGGGAACAGGAAACACCATATATTTT.

J is TRBJ2-1 and V is TRBV15; 13 nucleotides match TRBD2. The CDR3 loop spans 16 amino acids. J lost 7 bases, V lost 3 bases, and 6 bases had no gene match. Germline assignment: CDR1 LNHNV and CDR2 YYDKDF (reference sequence). The CDR3, as DNA: TGTGCCACCAGCAGGGGACTAGCGGGAAGTGGGAATGAGCAGTTCTTC. It codes for CATSRGLAGSGNEQFF.

The table lists this clonotype with a few counts. V gene TRBV7-9 combines with J gene TRBJ1-1; D gene ambiguous. The CDR3 has 12 residues. Trimming pared 3 bases from V and 6 bases from J, leaving 8 bases between. The germline gives CDR1 SEHNR, CDR2 FQNEAQ (reference sequence). The CDR3: CASSFYPPEAFF. CDR3 in DNA: TGTGCCAGCAGCTTCTATCCCCCTGAAGCTTTCTTT.

V is TRBV3-1 and J is TRBJ2-7; the match to TRBD2 covers 8 bases. This CDR3 spans 14 amino acids. V dropped 4 bases and J dropped 3; count of bases not matched to a gene: 5. CDR1 and CDR2 (germline): LGHDT, YNNKEL (reference sequence). CDR3 DNA sequence: TGTGCCAGCAGCCCGTCAGCGGGAGTCTACGAGCAGTACTTC. Its protein is CASSPSAGVYEQYF.

This clonotype was counted between two and nine times. This chain links TRBV5-1 with TRBJ1-3; D is perhaps TRBD1 (5 bases). Germline loops: CDR1 SGHRS, CDR2 YFSETQ. V gave up 7 bases and J gave up 9 bases, with 20 bases separating them. The CDR3 contains 14 residues. In DNA, the CDR3 is TGCGCCAGCTCGGACCCGGTGGGGCCCGGCACCATATATTTT. Protein product: CASSDPVGPGTIYF.

The chain is built from TRBV2 and TRBJ1-1; D ambiguous. The CDR3 totals 11 residues. V lost 6 bases and J lost 2, with 4 bases in between. Germline values: CDR1 SNHLY, CDR2 FYNNEI. The CDR3 nucleotides are TGTGCCAGCAGGATCAACACTGAAGCTTTCTTT. This gives the protein CASRINTEAFF.

In its sample, this clonotype was seen a few times. The chain couples TRBV12-3 or TRBV12-4 to TRBJ2-1; perhaps TRBD1 as D (7 bases). Between the trimmed V and J ends, which lost 2 bases and 15 bases, there was a span of 20 bases. The CDR3 spans 14 residues. In nucleotides, the CDR3 is TGTGCCAGCAGTTTATTTGGTCGGAGGGACAGTTGGTTCTTC. This translates into CASSLFGRRDSWFF.

The chain is built from TRBV5-5 and TRBJ2-2; TRBD1 aligns across 10 bases. Germline V gene lookup returns CDR1 SGHKS and CDR2 YYEKEE (reference sequence). The trim removed 4 bases at V and 5 bases at J, leaving 8 bases unmatched. CDR3 length: 16 amino acids. The CDR3 nucleotides are TGTGCCAGCAGCGCGGGGACAGGGGCATTAACCGGGGAGCTGTTTTTT. The encoded protein is CASSAGTGALTGELFF.

The chain has TRBV12-3 or TRBV12-4 and TRBJ2-7, with 7 nucleotides matching TRBD2. The CDR3 is made up of 14 amino acids. V lost 5 bases and J lost 2; bases outside the gene matches: 6. In DNA form, the CDR3 reads TGTGCCAGCAGTCGCGCTAGCGGTACCTACGAGCAGTACTTC. It yields the protein CASSRASGTYEQYF.

This clonotype was counted at least ten times. The chain joins TRBV7-3 to TRBJ2-1; 9 bases fit TRBD2. The trim removed 0 bases at V and 3 bases at J, leaving 3 bases unmatched. There are 16 residues in the CDR3. Germline CDR1 reads SGHTA; CDR2 reads FQGTGA. The CDR3 region is CASSLTGGGGYNEQFF. In DNA form, the CDR3 reads TGTGCCAGCAGCTTAACGGGCGGGGGGGGCTACAATGAGCAGTTCTTC.

CDR3 amino acids: CASSLWGGNNEQFF. CDR3 nucleotides: TGTGCCAGCAGCTTGTGGGGGGGCAACAATGAGCAGTTCTTC. J is TRBJ2-1 and V is TRBV7-3; possible D gene TRBD2, 7 bases. In germline, CDR1 is SGHTA, CDR2 FQGTGA. The CDR3 has 14 residues. V lost 3 bases and J 5 bases, leaving 11 bases between the germline ends.

The chain is built from TRBV27 and TRBJ2-1, with TRBD2 matching 14 bases. Looked up from germline, CDR1 is MNHEY and CDR2 is SMNVEV (reference sequence). The length of the CDR3 is 19 residues. V lost 5 bases and J lost 2; bases outside the gene matches: 11. The CDR3 region has the DNA TGTGCCAGCAGTCCCCGGACTAGCGGGAGGCCCACCACCTACAATGAGCAGTTCTTC. Translating gives CASSPRTSGRPTTYNEQFF.

This sequence joins TRBV19 and TRBJ2-1; TRBD2 might be the D (6 bases). V was trimmed by 4 bases and J by 9 bases, leaving 7 bases between them. The CDR3 extends over 11 amino acids. The germline V gene encodes CDR1 LNHDA and CDR2 SQIVND (reference sequence). For the CDR3, the DNA is TGTGCCAGTAGTACGCGGGGTGAGCAGTTCTTC. Its translation is CASSTRGEQFF.

The chain couples TRBV27 to TRBJ1-1; D gene uncertain. The germline V gene encodes CDR1 MNHEY and CDR2 SMNVEV (reference sequence). Trimming pared 6 bases from V and 4 bases from J, leaving 21 bases between. This CDR3 has 16 amino acids. The CDR3 region is CASRFTGPRGPTEAFF. CDR3 in DNA: TGTGCCAGCAGATTTACCGGGCCTCGGGGTCCCACTGAAGCTTTCTTT.

This clonotype was detected a few times. The chain uses TRBV7-2 and TRBJ2-7; possible D gene TRBD1, 5 bases. This CDR3 has 13 amino acids. V lost 1 base to trimming and J lost 8 bases, with 12 bases between them. Germline CDR1 and CDR2: SGHTA and FQGNSA. CDR3 nucleotides: TGTGCCAGCAGCTTAGGACAGTGGGGCCAGCAGTACTTC. Protein sequence: CASSLGQWGQQYF.

This clonotype was seen only a few times. The CDR3 sequence: CASSEEGPTGELFF. CDR3 DNA sequence: TGTGCCAGCAGTGAAGAGGGGCCCACCGGGGAGCTGTTTTTT. This sequence joins TRBV2 and TRBJ2-2, with D maybe TRBD1 (5 bases). Deletions cut 1 base from V and 4 bases from J, with 7 bases between. CDR1 is SNHLY and CDR2 is FYNNEI in the germline V gene. The length of the CDR3 is 14 residues.

This clonotype was picked up a small number of times. In DNA form, the CDR3 reads TGCGCCAGCAGTGGGGGTCTGGCCCTGAACACTGAAGCTTTCTTT. Amino acids: CASSGGLALNTEAFF. The chain recombines TRBV5-1 with TRBJ1-1; a weak D match, TRBD1 (5 bases). The CDR3 consists of 15 residues. Germline assignment: CDR1 SGHRS and CDR2 YFSETQ. V shed 5 bases and J shed 0 bases, with 14 bases lying between them.

The chain links TRBV2 to TRBJ2-1, with 11 bases fitting TRBD2. From germline, CDR1 is SNHLY and CDR2 FYNNEI. The J segment lost 9 bases and the V segment lost 2 bases, leaving 6 bases of the junction unmatched. The length of the CDR3 is 15 residues. The CDR3 spells CASSEILAGASEQFF. The CDR3 nucleotides read TGTGCCAGCAGTGAAATACTAGCGGGGGCGAGTGAGCAGTTCTTC.

This clonotype has only a few counts. This rearrangement joins TRBV5-1 to TRBJ1-1; D not resolved. The V and J ends lost 2 bases and 6 bases respectively, with 23 bases between them. The CDR3 is 17 amino acids. Germline V gives CDR1 SGHRS, CDR2 YFSETQ. The CDR3 is CASSFDGIGTLKPEAFF. CDR3 sequence (DNA): TGCGCCAGCAGCTTTGATGGTATCGGTACTCTGAAACCTGAAGCTTTCTTT.

The V call is TRBV20-1, the J call TRBJ2-7; D not resolved. The CDR3 loop spans 13 amino acids. Trimming took 6 bases from V and 1 from J, leaving 13 bases between them. The germline CDR1 and CDR2 sequences are DFQATT and SNEGSKA (reference sequence). CDR3 protein: CSATLDGSYEQYF. For the CDR3, the DNA is TGCAGTGCCACCCTAGACGGATCCTACGAGCAGTACTTC.